The rows below give T cell receptor beta chains drawn from one sample of a study of cytotoxic CD8 clonotypes in ibrutinib-treated CLL. Data came from immunoSEQ multiplex PCR; TCRdb stores just in-frame clones and leaves some out. The table lists over 120,000 clones, about 80% of them singletons. The sequencing used PBMCs, collected after 24 months of ibrutinib treatment. The receptors originated from a human donor with chronic lymphocytic leukemia. CDR3s include the opening cysteine and the closing phenylalanine or tryptophan. Each record gives: V gene, clone size, CDR3 protein. Expanded clones get a size class; other rows say once, few or many, or leave the size out.

TRBV27,-,CASTPVPGQAQYF
TRBV19,-,CASTPWAAGSNTEAFF
TRBV7-9,-,CASGPQGGSSYF
TRBV15,-,CATSRGGQGRTEAFF
TRBV18,-,CASSPDQEVSLHF
TRBV19,-,CASSLQEGAGANVLTF
TRBV5-1,few,CASSRINEQFF
TRBV29-1,-,CSVAGDPLRAEAFF
TRBV15,-,CATGSGTSFSYNEQFF
TRBV9,-,CASSVGGRDGYTF
TRBV7-9,-,CASSPPPRLAGNTGELFF
TRBV7-2,-,CASTSGGVTEAFF
TRBV21-1,-,CASSKGGTGTGARWNQPQHF
TRBV7-8,-,CASSSRTGGDNSPLHF
TRBV4-1,once,CASTNNGLGGETQYF
TRBV19,-,CASSTSNTGELFF
TRBV28,-,CASLGGREQFF
TRBV11-2,once,CASSWRGTNEKLFF
TRBV28,few,CAVTSTDTQYF
TRBV9,-,CASSVDPGEANEKLFF
TRBV11-1,-,CASSYLAGLFTGELFF
TRBV10-3,many,CAISPETGGSYEQYF
TRBV7-2,few,CASSSGQGNQPQHF
TRBV2,-,CASSLFATNEKLFF
TRBV19,-,CASSPQGMGSPLHF
TRBV6-6,-,CASSPKNLHPGYTF
TRBV9,-,CASTPPGKNTGELFF
TRBV27,-,CASSGRLTDNEQFF
TRBV14,-,CASSRGPQEFF
TRBV6-5,-,CASSYSTGGAGNTIYF
TRBV14,few,CASSGGLAGGTDTQYF
TRBV27,-,CASSLGRLPGNTIYF
TRBV2,few,CASGRESGNTIYF
TRBV6-1,once,CAAQGAGANEKLFF
TRBV5-4,-,CASSLSGLAGELTDTQYF
TRBV7-8,-,CASSWAASRMNTEAFF
TRBV5-6,-,CASSFRSLYADSANTEAFF
TRBV7-3,-,CASSLAGGPYEQYF
TRBV18,-,CASSPQERYEQYF
TRBV19,-,CASSGARGRDGYTF
TRBV27,-,CASSASRGLNTGELFF
TRBV2,-,CASQPAPGSPLHF
TRBV7-3,-,CASSRRVGRLGTGEQFF
TRBV18,-,CASSRSSGNTEAFF
TRBV7-8,-,CASSLGRVVGHRMGGYTF
TRBV6-6,many,CASSYPLEPGVTF